The subject of this entry is one T cell receptor (beta chain). Vbeta (60) and Jbeta (13) primers were used in the PCR. Sequencing used immunoSEQ multiplex PCR; TCRdb keeps in-frame clones, though not all of them. The sample lists 150,000 to 200,000 clones; roughly 88% were seen once. The entry originates in a study of cytomegalovirus exposure and HLA in healthy donors. The CDR3 totals 14 residues. Germline loops: CDR1 SGHVS, CDR2 FQNEAQ. V was pared by 5 bases and J by 6 bases, with 16 bases between. The V call is TRBV7-8, the J call TRBJ1-1, with D perhaps TRBD1 (6 bases). The TCR originated in a woman under 30 in good health and CMV-seronegative. Material for sequencing was PBMCs. The DNA for the CDR3 is TGTGCCAGCAGCCTTCTGCCCGGGGGGCCTGAAGCTTTCTTT. As protein: CASSLLPGGPEAFF.